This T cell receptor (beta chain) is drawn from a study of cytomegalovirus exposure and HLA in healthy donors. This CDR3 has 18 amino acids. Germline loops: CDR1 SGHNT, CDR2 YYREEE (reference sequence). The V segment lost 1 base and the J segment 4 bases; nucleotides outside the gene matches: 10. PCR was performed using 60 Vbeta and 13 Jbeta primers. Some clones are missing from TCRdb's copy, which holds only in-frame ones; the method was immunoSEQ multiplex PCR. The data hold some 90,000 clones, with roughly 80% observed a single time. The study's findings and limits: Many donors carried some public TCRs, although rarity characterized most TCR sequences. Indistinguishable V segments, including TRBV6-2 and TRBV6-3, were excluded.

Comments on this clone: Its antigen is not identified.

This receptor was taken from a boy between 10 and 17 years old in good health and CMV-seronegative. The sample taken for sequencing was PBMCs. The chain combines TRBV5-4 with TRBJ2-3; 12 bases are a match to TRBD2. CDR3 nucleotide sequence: TGTGCCAGCAGCTTGATGTCTAGCGGGGGGGCCGGCGCAGATACGCAGTATTTT. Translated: CASSLMSSGGAGADTQYF.